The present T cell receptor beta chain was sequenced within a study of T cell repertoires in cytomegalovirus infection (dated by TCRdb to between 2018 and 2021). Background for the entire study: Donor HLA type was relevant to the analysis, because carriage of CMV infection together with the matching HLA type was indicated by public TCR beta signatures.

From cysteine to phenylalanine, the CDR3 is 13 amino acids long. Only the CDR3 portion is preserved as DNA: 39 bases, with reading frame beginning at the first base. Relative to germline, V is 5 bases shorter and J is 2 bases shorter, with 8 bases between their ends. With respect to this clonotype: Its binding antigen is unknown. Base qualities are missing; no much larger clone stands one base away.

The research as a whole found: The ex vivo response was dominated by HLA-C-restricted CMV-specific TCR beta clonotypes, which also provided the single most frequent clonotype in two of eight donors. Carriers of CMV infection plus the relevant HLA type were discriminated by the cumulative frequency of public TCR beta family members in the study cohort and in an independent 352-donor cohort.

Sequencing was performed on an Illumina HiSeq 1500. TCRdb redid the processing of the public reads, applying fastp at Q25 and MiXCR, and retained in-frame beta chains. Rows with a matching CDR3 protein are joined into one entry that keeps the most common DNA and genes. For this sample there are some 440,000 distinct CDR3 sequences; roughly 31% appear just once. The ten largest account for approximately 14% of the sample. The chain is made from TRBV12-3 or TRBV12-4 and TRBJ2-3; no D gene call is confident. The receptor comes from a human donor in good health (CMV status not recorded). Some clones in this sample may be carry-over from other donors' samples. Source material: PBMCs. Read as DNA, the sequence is TGTGCCAGCAGTCACGGCGTCACAGATACGCAGTATTTT. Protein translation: CASSHGVTDTQYF.